This T cell receptor (beta chain) came from a study of breast tumors, draining lymph nodes, adjacent tissues. Regarding the study as a whole: Data fit most tumor T cells coming from lymph node, expanding in tumor. Tumor repertoires ranked between lymph nodes and nontumor tissue in diversity, with V and J gene preferences. Tumor T cell lymph node origin was a supported hypothesis, not proven.

MiXCR, run by TCRdb on the multiplex PCR reads, gives a single entry per CDR3 protein. The profile covers about 9,000 distinct CDR3 sequences, with under 55% appearing a single time and 12% to 15% taken by the ten largest. Judged by abundance, this clonotype is medium-sized. Its antigen is not identified. The V gene end was trimmed by 2 bases and the J gene end by 3 bases; junction bases not matched to a gene: 6. Germline CDR1 reads SGHAT; CDR2 reads FQNNGV. The CDR3 is 15 residues long. This receptor was taken from a female donor with breast cancer. Some clones in this sample may be carry-over from other donors' samples. Sequencing was done on a sample of tumor-adjacent breast tissue. This chain connects TRBV11-2 to TRBJ2-7, with TRBD2 matching over 8 bases. The CDR3 coding sequence is TGTGCCAGCAGCTTATCGGGAGGGGGAGTCTACGAGCAGTACTTC. This codes for CASSLSGGGVYEQYF.